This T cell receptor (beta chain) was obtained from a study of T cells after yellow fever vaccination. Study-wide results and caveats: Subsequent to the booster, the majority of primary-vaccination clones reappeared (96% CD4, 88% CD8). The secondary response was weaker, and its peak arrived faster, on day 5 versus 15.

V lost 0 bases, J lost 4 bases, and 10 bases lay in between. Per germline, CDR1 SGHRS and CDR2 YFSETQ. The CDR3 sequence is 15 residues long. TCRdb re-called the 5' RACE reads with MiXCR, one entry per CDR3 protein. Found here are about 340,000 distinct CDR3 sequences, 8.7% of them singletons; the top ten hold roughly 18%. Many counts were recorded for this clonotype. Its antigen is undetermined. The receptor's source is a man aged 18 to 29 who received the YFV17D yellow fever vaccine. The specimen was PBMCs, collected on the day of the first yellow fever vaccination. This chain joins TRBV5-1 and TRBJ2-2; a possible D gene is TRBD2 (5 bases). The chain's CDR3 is CASSLGGLSTGELFF. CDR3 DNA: TGCGCCAGCAGCTTGGGAGGGCTGAGCACCGGGGAGCTGTTTTTT.